Shown below are 28 T cell receptor beta chains from a single sample sequenced in a study of identical twins. TCRdb independently ran MiXCR on the 5' RACE reads; one entry per CDR3 protein. The repertoire holds 300,000 to 400,000 distinct CDR3 sequences, with 10% to 15% as singletons. This sample also appeared in a second study, on yellow fever vaccine responses in identical twins.

The sequenced sample was CD8+ T cells sorted from blood. The source of these receptors is a woman in her late teens or twenties in good health.

The chain recombines TRBV25-1 with TRBJ2-7; TRBD1 aligns across 7 bases. CDR3 length: 14 residues. V dropped 5 bases and J dropped 2; count of bases not matched to a gene: 6. Germline V gives CDR1 MGHDK, CDR2 SYGVNS. CDR3 loop: CASSKRDSPYEQYF. CDR3 nucleotides: TGTGCCAGCAGTAAAAGGGACAGCCCCTACGAGCAGTACTTC.

There are many counts of this clonotype. V usage is TRBV6-5 and J usage is TRBJ2-1; D is possibly TRBD2 (5 bases). The germline gives CDR1 MNHEY, CDR2 SVGAGI. CDR3 length equals 11 residues. V was clipped by 6 bases and J by 9 bases, with 9 bases between them. CDR3 sequence reads: CASREAGEQFF. In nucleotides, the CDR3 is TGTGCCAGCAGGGAGGCTGGTGAGCAGTTCTTC.

In its sample, this clonotype was seen a few times. The V and J genes are TRBV19 and TRBJ2-3; D gene uncertain. The CDR3 contains 15 residues. Trimming left V 7 bases short and J 0 bases short, with 14 bases between. Per germline, CDR1 LNHDA and CDR2 SQIVND (reference sequence). The DNA of the CDR3 is TGTGCCAGTAAGGAACAGTCCTATAGCACAGATACGCAGTATTTT. Protein: CASKEQSYSTDTQYF.

The genes are TRBV4-1 and TRBJ2-1, with D possibly being TRBD2 (5 bases). V lost 1 base and J lost 8, with 12 bases in between. The CDR3 length is 14 residues. The germline V gene has CDR1 MGHRA and CDR2 YSYEKL. The CDR3 DNA sequence: TGCGCCAGCAGCCAAGGGCGGGCATTAGATGAGCAGTTCTTC. It translates to CASSQGRALDEQFF.

V usage is TRBV5-8 and J usage is TRBJ1-1; the match to TRBD1 covers 7 bases. V gave up 6 bases and J gave up 10 bases; unmatched junction bases: 12. This CDR3 contains 13 residues. From germline, CDR1 is SGHTS and CDR2 YDEGEE. The DNA of the CDR3 is TGTGCCAGCAAAGGGGGACAGAGCTTTGGAGCTTTCTTT. Its protein product is CASKGGQSFGAFF. The full variable domain, its missing parts supplied by reference TRBV5-8 and TRBJ1-1, is EAGVTQSPTHLIKTRGQQATLRCSPISGHTSVYWYQQALGLGLQFLLWYDEGEERNRGNFPPRFSGRQFPNYSSELNVNALELEDSALYLCASKGGQSFGAFFGQGTRLTVV.

This clonotype was recorded at least ten times. The chain links TRBV6-1 to TRBJ1-1; D may be TRBD1 (5 bases). Trimming removed 1 base from V and 1 base from J, with 10 bases in between. This CDR3 is 15 amino acids long. The V gene's germline CDR1 is MNHNS and CDR2 SASEGT. CDR3 in amino acids: CASSEVWGWNTEAFF. The CDR3 nucleotides are TGTGCCAGCAGTGAAGTGTGGGGGTGGAACACTGAAGCTTTCTTT.

This clonotype came up many times. This chain uses TRBV7-9 with TRBJ2-1, with D unclear. The CDR3 extends over 16 amino acids. Germline CDR1 SEHNR, CDR2 FQNEAQ (reference sequence). Trimming stripped 3 bases from V and 3 bases from J, with 15 bases between. The CDR3 DNA follows: TGTGCCAGCAGCTTGGGCGACCGCCGAAGCTACAATGAGCAGTTCTTC. Its protein product is CASSLGDRRSYNEQFF.

This clonotype was found a few times. The chain links TRBV2 to TRBJ2-1, with a tentative D call TRBD2 (7 bases). Germline V lookup: CDR1 SNHLY, CDR2 FYNNEI. The germline V and J ends were trimmed by 3 bases and 3 bases, with 12 bases remaining between them. The CDR3 extends over 15 amino acids. DNA of the CDR3: TGTGCCAGCAGTGACTTGGGGGGGCTCTACAATGAGCAGTTCTTC. This encodes CASSDLGGLYNEQFF.

V gene TRBV6-1 combines with J gene TRBJ2-7; 7 bases are shared with TRBD2. The J segment lost 4 bases and the V segment lost 5 bases, leaving 11 bases of the junction unmatched. The CDR3 consists of 15 residues. CDR1 and CDR2 (germline): MNHNS, SASEGT. The CDR3 nucleotides read TGTGCCAGCAGTCCCGAGTTGGGAGGGGCTTACGAGCAGTACTTC. As protein: CASSPELGGAYEQYF.

This clonotype was detected ten times or more. The chain has TRBV24-1 and TRBJ2-1; D is uncertain. This CDR3 has 11 amino acids. V was shortened by 0 bases and J by 8 bases, with 1 base between the two germline ends. Germline CDR1 is KGHDR and CDR2 is SFDVKD. The CDR3 reads CATSDLHEQFF. The CDR3 DNA reads TGTGCCACCAGTGATTTGCATGAGCAGTTCTTC.

This clonotype came up many times. The rearrangement uses TRBV7-9 and TRBJ2-2; D uncertain. This CDR3 contains 14 residues. The V gene lost 5 bases and the J gene lost 3 bases, with 10 bases spanning the gap. Germline CDR1 reads SEHNR; CDR2 reads FQNEAQ (reference sequence). CDR3 DNA sequence: TGTGCCAGCAGCCCCGACACAGACACCGGGGAGCTGTTTTTT. Translation: CASSPDTDTGELFF.

The rearrangement joins TRBV9 to TRBJ2-7; 11 nucleotides match TRBD1. V was pared by 0 bases and J by 0 bases, with 5 bases of the junction left unmatched. There are 17 residues in the CDR3. Germline V gene data show CDR1 as SGDLS and CDR2 as YYNGEE. Here the CDR3 reads CASSVEGDRGNSYEQYF. The DNA of the CDR3 is TGTGCCAGCAGCGTAGAGGGGGACAGGGGGAACTCCTACGAGCAGTACTTC.

About this clonotype itself: A junction boundary mismatches the germline segment, possibly from a read error. V usage is TRBV19 and J usage is TRBJ2-1; 11 nucleotides match TRBD2. This CDR3 spans 15 amino acids. The germline V gene encodes CDR1 LNHDA and CDR2 SQIVND (reference sequence). The CDR3 is CASSISGGAGNEQFF. The CDR3 DNA follows: TGTGCCAGTAGTATTAGCGGGGGGGCCGGGAATGAGCAGTTTTTC. Together with reference TRBV19 and TRBJ2-1, the CDR3 gives the full variable domain: DGGITQSPKYLFRKEGQNVTLSCEQNLNHDAMYWYRQDPGQGLRLIYYSQIVNDFQKGDIAEGYSVSREKKESFPLTVTSAQKNPTAFYLCASSISGGAGNEQFFGPGTRLTVL.

This clonotype appeared many times. The rearrangement links TRBV9 to TRBJ1-1; tentative D call: TRBD1 (5 bases). The CDR3 is made up of 15 amino acids. Per germline, CDR1 SGDLS and CDR2 YYNGEE. V lost 1 base, J lost 5 bases, and 15 bases lay in between. CDR3 protein: CASSVPPGGATEAFF. In DNA, the CDR3 is TGTGCCAGCAGCGTACCCCCAGGTGGGGCAACTGAAGCTTTCTTT.

The chain carries TRBV5-6 and TRBJ2-2; D is perhaps TRBD1 (8 bases). Deletions cut 1 base from V and 7 bases from J, with 23 bases between. The germline gives CDR1 SGHDT, CDR2 YYEEEE. This CDR3 is built from 18 residues. In DNA form, the CDR3 reads TGTGCCAGCAGCTTGTTACCCCAACTGACAGGGGAGGGCGGGGAGCTGTTTTTT. Translating gives CASSLLPQLTGEGGELFF.

V usage is TRBV5-1 and J usage is TRBJ2-7; 7 bases align to TRBD1. The V gene end was trimmed by 0 bases and the J gene end by 3 bases; junction bases not matched to a gene: 3. The germline gives CDR1 SGHRS, CDR2 YFSETQ. The CDR3 runs to 14 residues. The CDR3 loop is CASSLVGGGYEQYF. DNA for the CDR3: TGCGCCAGCAGCTTGGTAGGGGGCGGCTACGAGCAGTACTTC.

With regard to this clonotype: At one of its ends the junction is not consistent with the germline gene, which may arise from a read error. The DNA of the CDR3 is TGCGCCAGCAGCCAGGGGACCGGGACAGGTGGTGCCGGGGAGCTGGTTTTT. Translating gives CASSQGTGTGGAGELVF. This rearrangement joins TRBV4-1 to TRBJ2-2; 8 bases are shared with TRBD1. Germline-derived CDR1 and CDR2 are MGHRA and YSYEKL. The CDR3 spans 17 residues.

The chain links TRBV7-9 to TRBJ2-1, with 7 bases identical to TRBD2. Germline loops: CDR1 SEHNR, CDR2 FQNEAQ (reference sequence). V was clipped by 1 base and J by 8 bases; unmatched bases: 5. This CDR3 spans 14 amino acids. The CDR3: CASSLGGGIDEQFF. The CDR3 DNA reads as TGTGCCAGCAGCTTAGGGGGGGGTATCGATGAGCAGTTCTTC.

This clonotype was observed at least ten times. The rearrangement uses TRBV9 and TRBJ2-7; D possibly matches TRBD1 or TRBD2 (6 bases each). The CDR3 has 15 amino acids. The V gene lost 0 bases and the J gene lost 4 bases, with 14 bases spanning the gap. The germline V gene encodes CDR1 SGDLS and CDR2 YYNGEE. The DNA of the CDR3 is TGTGCCAGCAGCGTAGATGTGGGGGGCAGTTACGAGCAGTACTTC. Translating it yields CASSVDVGGSYEQYF.

This clonotype was recorded at least ten times. The V call is TRBV2, the J call TRBJ1-5; 7 nucleotides agree with TRBD1. The CDR3 consists of 13 residues. Trimming at V came to 7 bases and at J to 7 bases, leaving 7 bases not matched to a gene. In germline, CDR1 is SNHLY, CDR2 FYNNEI. The CDR3 bases are TGTGCCAGCACGACGGCAGGGGGGCAGCCCCAGCATTTT. It specifies CASTTAGGQPQHF.

The V call is TRBV27, the J call TRBJ2-1; D is unclear. The germline CDR1 and CDR2 sequences are MNHEY and SMNVEV (reference sequence). V gave up 3 bases and J gave up 3 bases, with 12 bases separating them. This CDR3 region has 15 residues. This CDR3 is CASSFGQEFYNEQFF. As DNA, the CDR3 is TGTGCCAGCAGTTTTGGGCAGGAGTTCTACAATGAGCAGTTCTTC.

This sequence joins TRBV4-2 and TRBJ2-1; 11 positions agree with TRBD2. Germline assignment: CDR1 LGHNA and CDR2 YNFKEQ. The CDR3 totals 17 residues. V lost 2 bases to trimming and J lost 6 bases; unmatched junction nucleotides: 9. The CDR3 is CASSQFGIAGGVNEQFF. CDR3 DNA sequence: TGTGCCAGCAGCCAATTTGGGATAGCGGGGGGGGTCAATGAGCAGTTCTTC.

In this sample, this clonotype turned up a few times. The gene calls are TRBV2 and TRBJ2-1; D may match TRBD1 or TRBD2 (5 bases each). Germline assignment: CDR1 SNHLY and CDR2 FYNNEI. The CDR3 has 14 amino acids. V lost 6 bases and J lost 1, with 10 bases in between. The CDR3 reads CASRGPPSYNEQFF. The CDR3, as DNA: TGTGCCAGCAGGGGACCTCCTTCCTACAATGAGCAGTTCTTC.

This chain uses TRBV20-1 with TRBJ2-7; 10 bases agree with TRBD2. V lost 4 bases and J lost 3; bases outside the gene matches: 6. This CDR3 is built from 14 residues. Germline CDR1 reads DFQATT; CDR2 reads SNEGSKA (reference sequence). This CDR3 reads CSATLAGENYEQYF. CDR3 coding DNA: TGCAGTGCTACCCTAGCGGGAGAGAACTACGAGCAGTACTTC.

A few counts support this clonotype. The CDR3 carries no conserved terminal phenylalanine or tryptophan, so it likely arises from a read error. Because the CDR3's place on the DNA is in doubt, the DNA is left out and the CDR3 is given as listed by TCRdb. The rearrangement joins TRBV9 to TRBJ2-1; the table names TRBD2, a call not compared with the DNA. The germline V gene has CDR1 SGDLS and CDR2 YYNGEE. The CDR3 spans 11 residues, counting both ends. The CDR3 protein is CASSVVCGVRH.

This clonotype was counted between two and nine times. This chain's CDR3 is CASSQALPTDTQYF. The CDR3 nucleotides are TGCGCCAGCAGCCAAGCTCTACCAACAGATACGCAGTATTTT. The rearrangement uses TRBV4-1 and TRBJ2-3; the D is unclear. This CDR3 contains 14 residues. The V gene lost 1 base and the J gene lost 3 bases, with 8 bases spanning the gap. Looked up from germline, CDR1 is MGHRA and CDR2 is YSYEKL.

This clonotype was counted ten times or more. The gene calls are TRBV2 and TRBJ2-4; D gene ambiguous. Germline V gene sequence: CDR1 SNHLY, CDR2 FYNNEI. Trimming cost V 6 bases and J 9 bases, with 6 bases left between them. The CDR3 spans 10 residues. CDR3 sequence: CASRMGIQYF. The CDR3 DNA sequence: TGTGCCAGCAGAATGGGCATTCAGTACTTC.

The table lists this clonotype with a few counts. The V call is TRBV12-3 or TRBV12-4, the J call TRBJ2-7; 8 bases line up with TRBD1. This CDR3 has 14 residues. J gave up 3 bases and V 1 base, and 2 bases lay outside the gene matches. CDR3 nucleotide sequence: TGTGCCAGCAGTTTAGGGGACAGGAACTACGAGCAGTACTTC. Translating gives CASSLGDRNYEQYF.